The rows below give T cell receptor beta chains drawn from one sample of a study of T cell repertoires in aging, cancer and after chemotherapy. TCRdb passed the multiplex PCR reads through MiXCR, listing each CDR3 protein once. The profile shows thousands of distinct CDR3 sequences, approximately 24% of them singletons. Sequencing was performed on blood. The receptors derive from a human donor with a solid tumor. The CDR3 runs from the conserved cysteine through the conserved F or W. D genes are given only for firm matches. The size field is filled for only some rows; it gives once, few, many or a size class.

J,V,D,size,DNA,CDR3
TRBJ1-2,TRBV7-2,NA,NA,TGTGCCAGCAGCTTCCAACAGGGTTCAAACTATGGCTACACCTTC,CASSFQQGSNYGYTF
TRBJ2-5,TRBV7-2,TRBD2,NA,TGTGCCAGCAGCCGGACTAGCGGGGGTCAAGAGACCCAGTACTTC,CASSRTSGGQETQYF
TRBJ2-5,TRBV4-2,NA,NA,TGTGCCAGCAGCCCTGACTACCGGAATTTAGAGACCCAGTACTTC,CASSPDYRNLETQYF
TRBJ2-7,TRBV5-5,TRBD1,medium-sized,TGTGCCAGCAGCCACCAAGGACAGGGACACGAGCAGTACTTC,CASSHQGQGHEQYF
TRBJ1-6,TRBV5-6,NA,medium-sized,TGTGCCAGCAGCTTGGTAGGGTATAGGGCCCTCCACTTT,CASSLVGYRALHF
TRBJ1-1,TRBV20-1,NA,NA,TGCAGTCTTCCCCACGGGACTGAAGCTTTCTTT,CSLPHGTEAFF
TRBJ1-2,TRBV12-3/TRBV12-4,TRBD1,NA,TGTGCCAGCAGCCGCGGGACAGGGGGTAACTATGGCTACACCTTC,CASSRGTGGNYGYTF
TRBJ2-2,TRBV12-3/TRBV12-4,TRBD1,medium-sized,TGTGCCAGCAGTTTCTCCGACAGGGGCGGGGAGCTGTTTTTT,CASSFSDRGGELFF
TRBJ2-5,TRBV6-1,NA,once,TGTGCCAGCAGTGAGGGGGGACAAGAGACCCAGTACTTC,CASSEGGQETQYF
TRBJ2-2,TRBV6-6,NA,medium-sized,TGTGCCAGCAGTTACACAGAGAGTACCGGGGAGCTGTTTTTT,CASSYTESTGELFF
TRBJ2-5,TRBV5-1,TRBD1,NA,TGCGCCAGCATCTTGGGGACAGCTAGGGAGACCCAGTACTTC,CASILGTARETQYF
TRBJ1-2,TRBV19,TRBD1,NA,TGTGCCAGTACCGGGACAGTCTATGGCTACACCTTC,CASTGTVYGYTF
TRBJ1-4,TRBV15,NA,medium-sized,TGTGCCACCAGCAGAGATCGGACAAATGAAAAACTGTTTTTT,CATSRDRTNEKLFF
TRBJ1-5,TRBV12-3/TRBV12-4,NA,few,TGTGCCAGCAGTTTATACTGGGGGGCAGACCAGCCCCAGCATTTT,CASSLYWGADQPQHF
TRBJ1-1,TRBV7-2,NA,many,TGTGCCAGCAGCTTAGAGATCACCATGAACACTGAAGCTTTCTTT,CASSLEITMNTEAFF
TRBJ2-5,TRBV10-3,TRBD2,medium-sized,TGTGCCATCGGCGAACCGGGACTAGCGGGGGCTCAAGAGACCCAGTACTTC,CAIGEPGLAGAQETQYF
TRBJ1-3,TRBV4-3,NA,NA,TGCGCCAGCAGCCAAGACAACACCTCTGGAAACACCATATATTTT,CASSQDNTSGNTIYF
TRBJ1-2,TRBV6-1,TRBD1,medium-sized,TGTGCCAGCAGTGACAACCCGGGACAGGGGGACTATGGCTACACCTTC,CASSDNPGQGDYGYTF
TRBJ1-1,TRBV20-1,TRBD1,NA,TGCAGTGCTAGAGGGGACAGGGTGAACACTGAAGCTTTCTTT,CSARGDRVNTEAFF
TRBJ2-1,TRBV4-2,TRBD1,NA,TGTGCCAGCAGCTCTACAGGGGCCCTCTATGCTGAGCAGTTCTTC,CASSSTGALYAEQFF
TRBJ1-1,TRBV19,NA,medium-sized,TGTGCCAGTAGTTCAAAGGGCCGGGGGCGGGGGAACACTGAAGCTTTCTTT,CASSSKGRGRGNTEAFF
TRBJ2-7,TRBV5-5,TRBD1,medium-sized,TGTGCCAGCAGCTCACGCCGGGACAGCTCCTACGAGCAGTACTTC,CASSSRRDSSYEQYF
TRBJ2-5,TRBV9,TRBD1,medium-sized,TGTGCCAGCAGCACCCGAGGGACAGAAGAGACCCAGTACTTC,CASSTRGTEETQYF
TRBJ2-3,TRBV7-2,NA,NA,TGTGCCAGCAGCTCCGGACGGGGGAGCACAGATACGCAGTATTTT,CASSSGRGSTDTQYF
TRBJ2-2,TRBV7-2,NA,few,TGTGCCAGCAGCTTCAATGTGGGGACCGGGGAGCTGTTTTTT,CASSFNVGTGELFF
TRBJ2-1,TRBV29-1,TRBD1,large,TGCAGCGCTGTGGGGACAGGGAGCTACAATGAGCAGTTCTTC,CSAVGTGSYNEQFF
TRBJ2-1,TRBV29-1,TRBD1,large,TGCAGCGACACCGGGACAGGGTCCTACAATGAGCAGTTCTTC,CSDTGTGSYNEQFF
TRBJ2-7,TRBV7-2,TRBD1,NA,TGTGCCAGCAGCTTCGGGACAGGGGTTCGGTACGAGCAGTACTTC,CASSFGTGVRYEQYF
TRBJ1-1,TRBV6-5,NA,few,TGTGCCAGCAGGAGGGGCGTATCGGGGACTGAAGCTTTCTTT,CASRRGVSGTEAFF
TRBJ2-4,TRBV7-9,NA,few,TGTGCCAGCAGCCTTCCGGGAAACCCTCAAAACATTCAGTACTTC,CASSLPGNPQNIQYF